The present entry profiles one T cell receptor (beta chain) with its context. Sample treatment: some 19 received Ad26.COV2.S at low or high dose, single or two shots; several received placebo; per-sample allocation not given. Specimen acquisition occurred on day 63 following the initial vaccine or placebo injection. The record originates from a study of Ad26.COV2.S vaccination and SARS-CoV-2 variants. Study details: Participants got Ad26.COV2.S intramuscularly, once or twice 56 days apart.

Profiled with immunoSEQ multiplex PCR; TCRdb holds only in-frame clones, not every one. Among 200,000 to 300,000 clones listed, approximately 88% were seen once. Germline values: CDR1 SNHLY, CDR2 FYNNEI. This CDR3 contains 16 residues. Trimming at V came to 0 bases and at J to 5 bases, leaving 4 bases not matched to a gene. The sequence derives from a person between 18 and 60 years old who received the Ad26.COV2.S COVID-19 vaccine or a placebo. Sequencing was performed on peripheral blood, taken in a trial of Ad26.COV2.S vaccine versus placebo. V usage is TRBV2 and J usage is TRBJ1-5, with 10 bases lining up with TRBD1. CDR3 nucleotides: TGTGCCAGCAGTGAAGCCCGGACAGGGGGGCATCAGCCCCAGCATTTT. Translation gives CASSEARTGGHQPQHF.